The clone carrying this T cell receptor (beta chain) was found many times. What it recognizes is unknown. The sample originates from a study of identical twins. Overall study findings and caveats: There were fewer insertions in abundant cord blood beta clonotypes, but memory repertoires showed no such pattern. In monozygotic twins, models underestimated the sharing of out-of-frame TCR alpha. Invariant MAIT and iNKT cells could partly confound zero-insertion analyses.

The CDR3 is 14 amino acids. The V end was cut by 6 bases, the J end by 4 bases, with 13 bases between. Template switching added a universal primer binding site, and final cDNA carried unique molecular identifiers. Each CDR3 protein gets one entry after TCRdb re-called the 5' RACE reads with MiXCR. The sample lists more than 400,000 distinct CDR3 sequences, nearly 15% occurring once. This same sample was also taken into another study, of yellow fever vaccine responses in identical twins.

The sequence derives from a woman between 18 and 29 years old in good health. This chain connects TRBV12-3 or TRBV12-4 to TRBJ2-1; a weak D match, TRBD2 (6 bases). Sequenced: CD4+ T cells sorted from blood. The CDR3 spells CASSGDFRYNEQFF. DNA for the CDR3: TGTGCCAGCAGCGGGGACTTCAGATACAATGAGCAGTTCTTC.